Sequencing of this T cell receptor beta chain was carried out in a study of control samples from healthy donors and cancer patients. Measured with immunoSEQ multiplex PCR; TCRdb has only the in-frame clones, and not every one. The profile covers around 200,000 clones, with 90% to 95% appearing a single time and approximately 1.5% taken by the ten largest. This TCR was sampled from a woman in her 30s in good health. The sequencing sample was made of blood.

Here the CDR3 reads CASSYQGLGYTF. CDR3 DNA sequence: TGTGCCAGCAGTTATCAGGGGTTGGGCTACACCTTC. The V and J genes are TRBV6-2 or TRBV6-3 and TRBJ1-2, with D possibly being TRBD1 (6 bases). Trimming pared 3 bases from V and 8 bases from J, leaving 10 bases between. This CDR3 has 12 residues. CDR1 is MNHEY, CDR2 SVGEGT, per germline.